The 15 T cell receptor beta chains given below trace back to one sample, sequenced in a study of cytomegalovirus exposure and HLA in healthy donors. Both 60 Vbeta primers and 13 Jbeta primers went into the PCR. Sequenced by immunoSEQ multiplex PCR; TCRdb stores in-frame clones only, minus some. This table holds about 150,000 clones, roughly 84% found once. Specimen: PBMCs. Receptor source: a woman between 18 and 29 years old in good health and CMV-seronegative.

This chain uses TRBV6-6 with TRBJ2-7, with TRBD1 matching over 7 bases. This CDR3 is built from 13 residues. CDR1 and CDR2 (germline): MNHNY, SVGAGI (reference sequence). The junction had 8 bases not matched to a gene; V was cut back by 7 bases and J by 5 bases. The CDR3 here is CASTSTGSHEQYF. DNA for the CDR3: TGTGCCAGCACATCGACAGGGAGCCACGAGCAGTACTTC.

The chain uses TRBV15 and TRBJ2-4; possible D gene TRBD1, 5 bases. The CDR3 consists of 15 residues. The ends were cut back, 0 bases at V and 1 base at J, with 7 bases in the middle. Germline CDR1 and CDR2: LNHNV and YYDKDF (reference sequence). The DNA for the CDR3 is TGTGCCACCAGCAGAGATAAGGGGGCCAAAAACATTCAGTACTTC. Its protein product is CATSRDKGAKNIQYF.

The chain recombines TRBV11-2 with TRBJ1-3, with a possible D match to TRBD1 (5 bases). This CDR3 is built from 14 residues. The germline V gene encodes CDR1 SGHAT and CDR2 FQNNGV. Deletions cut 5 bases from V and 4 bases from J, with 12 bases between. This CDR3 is CASSGERGGNTIYF. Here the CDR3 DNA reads TGTGCCAGCAGCGGGGAGCGGGGCGGAAACACCATATATTTT.

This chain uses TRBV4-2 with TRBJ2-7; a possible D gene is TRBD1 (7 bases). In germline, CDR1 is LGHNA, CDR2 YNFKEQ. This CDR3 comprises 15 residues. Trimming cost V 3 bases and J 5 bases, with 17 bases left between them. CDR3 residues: CASSQQGGRGDEQYF. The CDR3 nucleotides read TGTGCCAGCAGCCAGCAAGGTGGCAGGGGGGACGAGCAGTACTTC.

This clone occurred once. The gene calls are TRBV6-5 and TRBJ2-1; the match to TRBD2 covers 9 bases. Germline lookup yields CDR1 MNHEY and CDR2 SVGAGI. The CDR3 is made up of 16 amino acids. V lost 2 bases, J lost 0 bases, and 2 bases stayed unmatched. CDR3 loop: CASSYAAGGSYNEQFF. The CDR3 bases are TGTGCCAGCAGTTACGCAGCGGGGGGCTCCTACAATGAGCAGTTCTTC.

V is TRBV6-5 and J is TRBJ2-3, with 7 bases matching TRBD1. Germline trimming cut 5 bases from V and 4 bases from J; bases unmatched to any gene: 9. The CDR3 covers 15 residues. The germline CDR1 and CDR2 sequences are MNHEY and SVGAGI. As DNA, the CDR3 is TGTGCCAGCAGTCGGACCGGGACAGTCCCAGATACGCAGTATTTT. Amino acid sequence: CASSRTGTVPDTQYF.

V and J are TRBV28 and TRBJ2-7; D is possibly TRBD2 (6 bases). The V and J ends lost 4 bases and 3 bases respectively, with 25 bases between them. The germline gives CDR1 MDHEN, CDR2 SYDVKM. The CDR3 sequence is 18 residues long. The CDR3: CASSSRSLAREFVYEQYF. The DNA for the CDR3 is TGTGCCAGCAGTTCCAGGTCCCTAGCCCGGGAGTTCGTCTACGAGCAGTACTTC.

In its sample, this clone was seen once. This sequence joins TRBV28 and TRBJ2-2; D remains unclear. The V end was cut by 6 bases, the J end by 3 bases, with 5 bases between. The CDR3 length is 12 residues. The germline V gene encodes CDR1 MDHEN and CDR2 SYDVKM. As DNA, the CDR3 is TGTGCCAGCAGCCGGGACACCGGGGAGCTGTTTTTT. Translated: CASSRDTGELFF.

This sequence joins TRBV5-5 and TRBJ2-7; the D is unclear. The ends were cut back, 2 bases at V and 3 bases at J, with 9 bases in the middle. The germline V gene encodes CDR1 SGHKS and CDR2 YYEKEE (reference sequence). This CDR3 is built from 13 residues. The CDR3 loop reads CASSFEQNYEQYF. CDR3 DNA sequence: TGTGCCAGCAGCTTCGAACAGAACTACGAGCAGTACTTC.

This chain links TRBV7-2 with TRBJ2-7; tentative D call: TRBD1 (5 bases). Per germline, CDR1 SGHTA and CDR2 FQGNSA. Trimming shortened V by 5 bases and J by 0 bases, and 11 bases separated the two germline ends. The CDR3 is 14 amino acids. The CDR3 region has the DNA TGTGCCAGCAGCCCAAGGGGCGGCTCCTACGAGCAGTACTTC. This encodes CASSPRGGSYEQYF.

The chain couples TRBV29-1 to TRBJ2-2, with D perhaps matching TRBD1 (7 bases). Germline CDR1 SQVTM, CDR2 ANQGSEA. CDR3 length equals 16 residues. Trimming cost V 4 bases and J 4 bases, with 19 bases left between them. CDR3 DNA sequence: TGCAGCGTTGGACAGGGCATAGGGGGGTTCACCGGGGAGCTGTTTTTT. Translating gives CSVGQGIGGFTGELFF.

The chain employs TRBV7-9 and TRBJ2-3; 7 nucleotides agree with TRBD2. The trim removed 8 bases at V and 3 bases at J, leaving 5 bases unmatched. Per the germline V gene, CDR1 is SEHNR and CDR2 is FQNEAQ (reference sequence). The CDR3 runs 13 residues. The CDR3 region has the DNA TGTGCCAGCGGCCCGGGGGGAACAGATACGCAGTATTTT. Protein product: CASGPGGTDTQYF.

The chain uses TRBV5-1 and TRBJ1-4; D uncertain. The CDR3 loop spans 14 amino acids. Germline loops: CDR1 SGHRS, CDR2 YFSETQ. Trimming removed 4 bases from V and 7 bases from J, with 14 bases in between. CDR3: CASSPGGGFEKLFF. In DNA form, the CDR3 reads TGCGCCAGCAGCCCCGGAGGCGGATTTGAAAAACTGTTTTTT.

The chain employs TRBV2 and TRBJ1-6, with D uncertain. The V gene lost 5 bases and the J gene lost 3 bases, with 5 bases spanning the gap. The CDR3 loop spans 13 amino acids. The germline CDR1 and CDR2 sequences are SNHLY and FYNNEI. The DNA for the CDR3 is TGTGCCAGCAGTACCAGCTATAATTCACCCCTCCACTTT. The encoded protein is CASSTSYNSPLHF.

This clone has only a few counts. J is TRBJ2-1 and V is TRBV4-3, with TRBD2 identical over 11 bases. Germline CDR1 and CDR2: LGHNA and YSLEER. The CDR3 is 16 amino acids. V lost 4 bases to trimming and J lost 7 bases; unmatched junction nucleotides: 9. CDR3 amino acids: CASSRLTSGEGNEQFF. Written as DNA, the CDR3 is TGCGCCAGCAGCCGCCTGACTAGCGGGGAGGGAAATGAGCAGTTCTTC.